This is a list of T cell receptor beta chains from one sample in a study of CD8 T cells in Susac syndrome. TCRdb recomputed calls from the immunoSEQ multiplex PCR reads with MiXCR, one row per CDR3 protein. The table includes around 110,000 distinct CDR3 sequences, 96% detected once. The sequenced material came from CD4+ T cells from PBMCs. The receptors derive from a human donor with Susac syndrome. Both conserved end residues are part of each CDR3. D genes are given only for firm matches. Clone sizes are given selectively: once, few, many, or a class where the clone is expanded.

>.|16|TRBV7-2|TRBJ1-5|TRBD1
CASSLVAGGSNQPQHF
TGTGCCAGCAGCTTAGTTGCAGGGGGTAGCAATCAGCCCCAGCATTTT
>.|15|TRBV28|TRBJ2-3|TRBD2
CASSYSSGDVDTQYF
TGTGCCAGCAGTTACTCTAGCGGGGACGTGGATACGCAGTATTTT
>.|14|TRBV10-3|TRBJ1-2|TRBD1
CAISGDRFNYGYTF
TGTGCCATCAGTGGGGACAGGTTCAACTATGGCTACACCTTC
>.|13|TRBV5-4|TRBJ2-3|.
CASSLTGTDTQYF
TGTGCCAGCAGCTTGACAGGCACAGATACGCAGTATTTT
>once|12|TRBV20-1|TRBJ2-5|.
CSASGAGETQYF
TGCAGTGCTAGTGGGGCGGGGGAGACCCAGTACTTC
>.|13|TRBV29-1|TRBJ2-4|.
CSVDLAVGDIQYF
TGCAGCGTTGATTTGGCTGTGGGAGACATTCAGTACTTC
>.|14|TRBV7-9|TRBJ2-7|TRBD1
CASLPDREVPEQYF
TGTGCCAGCCTACCGGACAGGGAGGTGCCCGAGCAGTACTTC
>.|16|TRBV29-1|TRBJ2-1|TRBD2
CSVEDSSGRARNEQFF
TGCAGCGTTGAAGATTCTAGCGGGAGGGCCCGGAATGAGCAGTTCTTC
>.|13|TRBV20-1|TRBJ1-2|.
CSASVSGGDGYTF
TGCAGTGCTAGTGTCTCGGGCGGCGATGGCTACACCTTC
>.|12|TRBV30|TRBJ2-1|.
CAWSGGWEEQFF
TGTGCCTGGAGTGGAGGGTGGGAGGAGCAGTTCTTC
>.|15|TRBV5-4|TRBJ2-2|TRBD1
CASSFTGGRSGELFF
TGTGCCAGCAGCTTTACAGGGGGCCGTTCCGGGGAGCTGTTTTTT
>.|16|TRBV5-1|TRBJ2-5|.
CASSLGSGPGQETQYF
TGCGCCAGCAGCTTGGGATCCGGGCCAGGACAAGAGACCCAGTACTTC
>once|14|TRBV29-1|TRBJ2-7|TRBD1
CSVELTGGTYEQYF
TGCAGCGTTGAACTTACAGGGGGAACCTACGAGCAGTACTTC
>.|15|TRBV7-9|TRBJ1-2|TRBD1
CASSSDRGRNYGYTF
TGTGCCAGCAGCTCTGACAGGGGGCGCAACTATGGCTACACCTTC
>.|15|TRBV3-1|TRBJ2-1|TRBD2
CASSQPSGSYNEQFF
TGTGCCAGCAGCCAACCCAGCGGGAGCTACAATGAGCAGTTCTTC
>.|14|TRBV29-1|TRBJ2-7|TRBD2
CSVEGLAGAYEQYF
TGCAGCGTTGAGGGACTAGCGGGGGCCTACGAGCAGTACTTC
>.|15|TRBV2|TRBJ2-1|TRBD1
CASSEDRVSYNEQFF
TGTGCCAGCAGTGAGGACAGGGTTTCCTACAATGAGCAGTTCTTC
>.|16|TRBV20-1|TRBJ1-1|.
CSARWFRGLGNTEAFF
TGCAGTGCTAGATGGTTCCGGGGCCTTGGGAACACTGAAGCTTTCTTT
>.|13|TRBV7-3|TRBJ1-5|.
CASSASRDQPQHF
TGTGCCAGCAGCGCAAGTAGGGATCAGCCCCAGCATTTT
>.|15|TRBV7-8|TRBJ1-5|.
CASSSPAGISEPQHF
TGTGCCAGCAGCTCCCCCGCGGGTATCAGTGAGCCCCAGCATTTT
>.|14|TRBV9|TRBJ2-3|TRBD2
CASQTSASTDTQYF
TGTGCCAGCCAGACTAGCGCTAGCACAGATACGCAGTATTTT
>.|16|TRBV1|TRBJ1-1|.
CTSSQDGATTGQEAFF
TGCACCAGCAGCCAAGATGGCGCTACTACGGGACAAGAAGCTTTCTTT
>.|15|TRBV12-3/TRBV12-4|TRBJ1-5|.
CASSPGGASNQPQHF
TGTGCCAGCAGCCCCGGGGGGGCTAGCAATCAGCCCCAGCATTTT
>once|12|TRBV29-1|TRBJ1-2|TRBD1
CSVETGESGYTF
TGCAGCGTTGAAACAGGGGAGAGTGGCTACACCTTC
>once|13|TRBV5-4|TRBJ2-1|.
CASRGNSYNEQFF
TGTGCCAGCCGAGGGAACTCCTACAATGAGCAGTTCTTC
>.|14|TRBV18|TRBJ1-5|TRBD1
CASSPGQGVQPQHF
TGTGCCAGCTCACCGGGACAGGGAGTCCAGCCCCAGCATTTT
>.|15|TRBV7-3|TRBJ2-3|.
CASSLRDSPTDTQYF
TGTGCCAGCAGCTTACGAGACAGCCCCACAGATACGCAGTATTTT
>.|14|TRBV27|TRBJ2-1|.
CASSPTWGVDEQFF
TGTGCCAGCAGTCCCACATGGGGTGTCGATGAGCAGTTCTTC
>.|13|TRBV6-5|TRBJ2-5|TRBD1
CASSKGAIGTQYF
TGTGCCAGCAGTAAGGGGGCCATCGGGACCCAGTACTTC
>.|13|TRBV29-1|TRBJ1-2|.
CSVVRPSIGGYTF
TGCAGCGTTGTTAGACCCTCAATTGGCGGCTACACCTTC
>.|13|TRBV7-2|TRBJ2-7|.
CASSLSHYYEQYF
TGTGCCAGCAGCTTAAGTCATTACTACGAGCAGTACTTC
>.|14|TRBV28|TRBJ1-4|.
CASSWGSGTEKLFF
TGTGCCAGCAGTTGGGGCTCCGGGACTGAAAAACTGTTTTTT
>.|15|TRBV30|TRBJ1-1|.
CAWSVRTSLNTEAFF
TGTGCCTGGAGTGTGCGGACGAGTCTGAACACTGAAGCTTTCTTT
>once|16|TRBV19|TRBJ1-2|.
CASSPRSGRQLYGYTF
TGTGCCAGTAGTCCGAGGTCTGGGAGGCAACTATATGGCTACACCTTC
>once|16|TRBV12-3/TRBV12-4|TRBJ1-1|TRBD1
CASSTGTGRRNTEAFF
TGTGCCAGCAGTACCGGGACAGGGCGTAGGAACACTGAAGCTTTCTTT
>.|14|TRBV29-1|TRBJ1-2|.
CSVAPRLSYYGYTF
TGCAGCGTTGCTCCTCGGTTGTCCTACTATGGCTACACCTTC
>.|12|TRBV20-1|TRBJ2-7|.
CSANGQETEQYF
TGCAGTGCTAATGGACAAGAGACCGAGCAGTACTTC
>.|16|TRBV5-1|TRBJ2-3|.
CASSSLTYKGTDTQYF
TGCGCCAGCAGCTCCCTAACATACAAAGGCACAGATACGCAGTATTTT
>.|14|TRBV2|TRBJ2-7|TRBD2
CASRITGTSAEQYF
TGTGCCAGCCGAATCACCGGGACTAGTGCCGAGCAGTACTTC
>.|17|TRBV20-1|TRBJ1-2|TRBD1
CSARSAPGQGLNYGYTF
TGCAGTGCTAGATCCGCCCCGGGACAGGGCCTGAACTATGGCTACACCTTC
>.|14|TRBV12-3/TRBV12-4|TRBJ2-5|.
CASSLATHQETQYF
TGTGCCAGCAGTTTAGCGACTCACCAAGAGACCCAGTACTTC
>.|13|TRBV30|TRBJ2-5|.
CAWSRDTQETQYF
TGTGCCTGGAGCCGGGACACCCAAGAGACCCAGTACTTC
>once|16|TRBV7-8|TRBJ2-5|.
CASSPVGGGVGETQYF
TGTGCCAGCAGCCCGGTCGGTGGGGGAGTCGGAGAGACCCAGTACTTC
>.|12|TRBV5-1|TRBJ2-5|.
CASSDPQETQYF
TGCGCCAGCAGTGACCCTCAAGAGACCCAGTACTTC
>once|14|TRBV18|TRBJ2-5|.
CASSSRENQETQYF
TGTGCCAGCTCTTCCCGGGAAAACCAAGAGACCCAGTACTTC
>.|11|TRBV29-1|TRBJ1-2|.
CSVGASYGYTF
TGCAGCGTAGGGGCCTCCTATGGCTACACCTTC
>.|15|TRBV5-6|TRBJ1-1|.
CASSLHRKENTEAFF
TGTGCCAGCAGCTTGCACAGGAAAGAGAACACTGAAGCTTTCTTT
>.|15|TRBV20-1|TRBJ1-5|TRBD1
CSARPRQGGNQPQHF
TGCAGTGCTAGACCGAGACAGGGGGGCAATCAGCCCCAGCATTTT
>.|15|TRBV28|TRBJ2-7|.
CASSTRAMGVDEQYF
TGTGCCAGCAGTACCCGAGCGATGGGCGTGGACGAGCAGTACTTC
>.|13|TRBV20-1|TRBJ2-2|TRBD2
CSGSGVNTGELFF
TGCAGTGGGAGCGGGGTGAACACCGGGGAGCTGTTTTTT
>few|13|TRBV7-2|TRBJ2-1|.
CASSLGRDNEQFF
TGTGCCAGCAGCTTAGGGCGGGACAATGAGCAGTTCTTC
>.|15|TRBV30|TRBJ2-1|.
CAWSRRAGAYNEQFF
TGTGCCTGGAGTAGGAGGGCAGGGGCTTACAATGAGCAGTTCTTC
>.|14|TRBV18|TRBJ1-5|.
CASSRLGRDEPQHF
TGTGCCAGCTCACGCCTAGGGAGGGACGAGCCCCAGCATTTT
>.|16|TRBV4-3|TRBJ2-1|.
CASSPTDIYLYNEQFF
TGCGCCAGCAGCCCGACCGACATTTATCTCTACAATGAGCAGTTCTTC
>once|13|TRBV20-1|TRBJ2-3|TRBD2
CSSRGRASDTQYF
TGCAGTTCCCGCGGGAGGGCCTCAGATACGCAGTATTTT
>.|15|TRBV29-1|TRBJ2-5|TRBD2
CSVRGLAGGIETQYF
TGCAGCGTCCGAGGACTAGCGGGAGGAATAGAGACCCAGTACTTC
>.|12|TRBV7-2|TRBJ1-2|.
CASSFQGSGYTF
TGTGCCAGCAGCTTCCAGGGGAGTGGCTACACCTTC
>.|13|TRBV20-1|TRBJ2-7|TRBD2
CSASLAGRYEQYF
TGCAGTGCTAGTCTAGCGGGACGGTACGAGCAGTACTTC
>.|14|TRBV10-3|TRBJ2-3|TRBD2
CAISEGGSTDTQYF
TGTGCCATCAGTGAGGGCGGGAGTACAGATACGCAGTATTTT